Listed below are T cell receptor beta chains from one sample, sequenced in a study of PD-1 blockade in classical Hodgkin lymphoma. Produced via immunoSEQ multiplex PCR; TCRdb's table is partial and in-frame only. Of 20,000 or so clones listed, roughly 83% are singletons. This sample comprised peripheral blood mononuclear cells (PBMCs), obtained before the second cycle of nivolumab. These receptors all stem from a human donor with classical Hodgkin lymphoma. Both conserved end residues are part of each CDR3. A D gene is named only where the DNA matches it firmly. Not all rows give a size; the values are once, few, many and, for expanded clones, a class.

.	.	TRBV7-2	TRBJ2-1	CASSLWEHNEQFF	TGTGCCAGCAGCTTATGGGAGCACAATGAGCAGTTCTTC
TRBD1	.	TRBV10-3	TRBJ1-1	CAISPQGANTEAFF	TGTGCCATCAGTCCACAGGGGGCCAACACTGAAGCTTTCTTT
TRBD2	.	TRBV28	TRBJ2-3	CASALTPPLGLAGLHGDTQYF	TGTGCCAGCGCCTTAACTCCCCCTTTAGGACTAGCGGGGCTCCACGGAGATACGCAGTATTTT
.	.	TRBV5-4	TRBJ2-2	CASSFDLNTGELFF	TGTGCCAGCAGCTTCGACTTAAACACCGGGGAGCTGTTTTTT
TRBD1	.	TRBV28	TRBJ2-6	CASSLFRGPGANVLTF	TGTGCCAGCAGTTTATTTAGGGGGCCTGGGGCCAACGTCCTGACTTTC
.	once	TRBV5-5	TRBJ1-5	CASSLSGQGQPQHF	TGTGCCAGCAGCCTCTCAGGGCAGGGACAGCCCCAGCATTTT
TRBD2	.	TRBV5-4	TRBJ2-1	CASTPSGLSYNEQFF	TGTGCCAGCACGCCTAGCGGCCTCTCCTACAATGAGCAGTTCTTC
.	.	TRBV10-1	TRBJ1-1	CASSEGTGANTEAFF	TGCGCCAGCAGTGAGGGAACAGGAGCGAACACTGAAGCTTTCTTT
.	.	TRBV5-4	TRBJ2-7	CASSSTTGRSYEQYF	TGTGCCAGCAGCTCTACGACAGGACGATCCTACGAGCAGTACTTC
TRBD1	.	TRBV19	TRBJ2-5	CASRGGRQWTGQETQYF	TGTGCCAGTAGGGGCGGACGGCAGTGGACAGGCCAAGAGACCCAGTACTTC
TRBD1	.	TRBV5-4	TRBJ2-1	CASSPGTGTYNEQFF	TGTGCCAGCAGCCCCGGGACAGGGACCTACAATGAGCAGTTCTTC
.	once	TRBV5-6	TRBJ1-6	CASSSGTTGGSPLHF	TGTGCCAGCAGCTCCGGGACCACCGGTGGTTCACCCCTCCACTTT
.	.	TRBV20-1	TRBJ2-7	CSARNNLEQYF	TGCAGTGCTAGGAATAATCTCGAGCAGTACTTC
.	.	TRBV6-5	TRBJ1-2	CASSPLNYGYTF	TGTGCCAGCAGCCCCCTTAACTATGGCTACACCTTC
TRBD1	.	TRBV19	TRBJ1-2	CASSIIPDRANYGYTF	TGTGCCAGTAGTATAATCCCGGACAGGGCGAATTATGGCTACACCTTC
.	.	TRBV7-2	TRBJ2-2	CASSFGGGGTGELFF	TGTGCCAGCAGCTTTGGAGGTGGAGGCACCGGGGAGCTGTTTTTT
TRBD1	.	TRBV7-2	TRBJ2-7	CASSLDRVYEQYF	TGTGCCAGCAGCCTAGACAGGGTGTACGAGCAGTACTTC
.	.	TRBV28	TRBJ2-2	CASGGQINTGELFF	TGTGCCAGCGGTGGACAGATAAACACCGGGGAGCTGTTTTTT
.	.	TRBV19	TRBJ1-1	CASSRTRAEGQNTEAFF	TGTGCCAGTAGTAGAACCCGGGCAGAGGGGCAGAACACTGAAGCTTTCTTT
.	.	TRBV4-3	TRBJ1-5	CASSQDHSAGRQPQHF	TGCGCCAGCAGCCAAGACCACTCGGCGGGACGTCAGCCCCAGCATTTT
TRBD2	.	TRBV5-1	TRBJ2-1	CASTLTSGYNEQFF	TGCGCCAGCACCTTGACTAGCGGCTACAATGAGCAGTTCTTC
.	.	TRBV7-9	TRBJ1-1	CAWDTATEAFF	TGTGCCTGGGACACCGCAACTGAAGCTTTCTTT
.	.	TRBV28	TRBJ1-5	CASSSPAGNQPQHF	TGTGCCAGCAGTTCCCCGGCTGGCAATCAGCCCCAGCATTTT
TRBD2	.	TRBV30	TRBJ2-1	CAWDDGRALEQFF	TGTGCCTGGGATGACGGGAGGGCCTTGGAGCAGTTCTTC
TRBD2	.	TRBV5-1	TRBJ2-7	CASSPLAGFEQYF	TGCGCCAGCAGCCCCCTAGCGGGTTTCGAGCAGTACTTC
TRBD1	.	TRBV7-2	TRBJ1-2	CASRGTGDHLGGYGYTF	TGTGCCAGCAGAGGGACAGGGGACCATTTGGGGGGGTATGGCTACACCTTC
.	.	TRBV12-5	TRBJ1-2	CASGLVLWGSPRFYGYTF	TGTGCTAGTGGTTTGGTACTCTGGGGATCGCCTCGGTTCTATGGCTACACCTTC
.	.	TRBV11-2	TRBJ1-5	CASSRDFSNQPQHF	TGTGCCAGCAGCCGGGACTTTAGCAATCAGCCCCAGCATTTT
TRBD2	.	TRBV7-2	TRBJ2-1	CASSLGIPSGGGEQFF	TGTGCCAGCAGCTTAGGTATTCCTAGCGGGGGAGGTGAGCAGTTCTTC
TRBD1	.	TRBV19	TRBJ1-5	CASTNNFDRGRRQPQHF	TGTGCCAGTACCAACAATTTCGACAGGGGCCGAAGGCAGCCCCAGCATTTT
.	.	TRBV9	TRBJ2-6	CASSAPPGLSGANVLTF	TGTGCCAGCAGCGCCCCCCCCGGTCTATCTGGGGCCAACGTCCTGACTTTC
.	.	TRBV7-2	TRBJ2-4	CASSLQGMENIQYF	TGTGCCAGCAGCTTACAGGGGATGGAAAACATTCAGTACTTC
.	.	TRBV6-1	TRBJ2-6	CASSGSRGPGANVLTF	TGTGCCAGCAGTGGTTCTAGGGGACCTGGGGCCAACGTCCTGACTTTC
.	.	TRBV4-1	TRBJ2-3	CASSQVPLVPSTDTQYF	TGCGCCAGCAGCCAAGTCCCTTTGGTGCCTAGCACAGATACGCAGTATTTT
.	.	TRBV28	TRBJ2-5	CASSLITVDPKTEYLQETQYF	TGTGCCAGCAGTTTAATCACCGTCGACCCCAAAACGGAGTATCTCCAAGAGACCCAGTACTTC
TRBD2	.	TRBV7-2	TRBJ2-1	CASSLVARAGGGEQFF	TGTGCCAGCAGCTTAGTAGCTCGGGCGGGAGGGGGTGAGCAGTTCTTC
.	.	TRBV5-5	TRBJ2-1	CASSLLVYNEQFF	TGTGCCAGCAGCTTGTTAGTATACAATGAGCAGTTCTTC
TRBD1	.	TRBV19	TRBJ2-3	CASRGQGLTDTQYF	TGTGCCAGCCGGGGACAGGGCCTCACAGATACGCAGTATTTT
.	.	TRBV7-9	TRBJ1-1	CASTSGRNFVDTEAFF	TGTGCCAGCACCTCGGGGAGGAATTTCGTGGACACTGAAGCTTTCTTT
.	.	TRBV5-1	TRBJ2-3	CASTAGYGTDTQYF	TGCGCCAGCACGGCGGGGTACGGCACAGATACGCAGTATTTT
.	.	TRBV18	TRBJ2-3	CASSRLQGSLDTQYF	TGTGCCAGCTCACGGTTACAGGGTAGCTTGGATACGCAGTATTTT
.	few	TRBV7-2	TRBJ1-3	CASSSGQFGNTIYF	TGTGCCAGCAGCTCAGGACAGTTTGGAAACACCATATATTTT
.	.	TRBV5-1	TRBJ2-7	CASSSGTYEQYF	TGCGCCAGCAGCTCCGGAACCTACGAGCAGTACTTC
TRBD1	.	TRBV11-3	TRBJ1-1	CASSLMTGGVNTEAFF	TGTGCCAGCAGCTTAATGACAGGGGGGGTGAACACTGAAGCTTTCTTT
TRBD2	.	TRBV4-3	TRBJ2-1	CASSQGIGREFEQFF	TGCGCCAGCAGCCAAGGAATCGGGAGGGAATTTGAGCAGTTCTTC
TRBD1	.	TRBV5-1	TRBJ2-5	CASSFGQGGWLETQYF	TGCGCCAGCAGCTTTGGACAGGGGGGGTGGTTAGAGACCCAGTACTTC
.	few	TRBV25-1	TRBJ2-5	CATGGPGQETQYF	TGTGCCACCGGGGGGCCTGGCCAAGAGACCCAGTACTTC
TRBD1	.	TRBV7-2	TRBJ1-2	CASREPGQGYYGYTF	TGTGCCAGCAGGGAACCGGGACAGGGCTACTATGGCTACACCTTC
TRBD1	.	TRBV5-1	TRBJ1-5	CASSLGDRDGQPQHF	TGCGCCAGCAGCTTGGGGGACAGGGACGGTCAGCCCCAGCATTTT
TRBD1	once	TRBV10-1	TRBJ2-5	CASSESTGGKETQYF	TGCGCCAGCAGTGAGTCGACAGGGGGCAAGGAGACCCAGTACTTC
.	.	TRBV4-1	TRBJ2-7	CASSQGPLTSYEQYF	TGCGCCAGCAGCCAAGGTCCCTTAACCTCCTACGAGCAGTACTTC
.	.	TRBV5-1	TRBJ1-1	CASSLIGGMNTEAFF	TGCGCCAGCAGCTTAATCGGGGGCATGAACACTGAAGCTTTCTTT
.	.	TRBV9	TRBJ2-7	CASSVAGTYEQYF	TGTGCCAGCAGCGTAGCCGGGACCTACGAGCAGTACTTC
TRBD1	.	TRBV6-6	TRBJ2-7	CASSGDRTNEQYF	TGTGCCAGCAGTGGGGACAGAACCAACGAGCAGTACTTC
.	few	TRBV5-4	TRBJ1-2	CASSLAGVNYGYTF	TGTGCCAGCAGCTTGGCGGGGGTGAACTATGGCTACACCTTC
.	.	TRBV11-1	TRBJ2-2	CASSFRQGRDTGELFF	TGTGCCAGCAGCTTTAGGCAGGGTAGGGACACCGGGGAGCTGTTTTTT
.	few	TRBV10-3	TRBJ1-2	CAISEQTYGYTF	TGTGCCATCAGTGAGCAGACCTATGGCTACACCTTC
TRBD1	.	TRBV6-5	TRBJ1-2	CASSNAGTGGYGYTF	TGTGCCAGCAGCAATGCGGGGACAGGGGGCTATGGCTACACCTTC
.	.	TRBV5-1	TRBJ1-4	CASSPTLGLGDEKLFF	TGCGCCAGCAGCCCAACGTTGGGCTTAGGCGATGAAAAACTGTTTTTT
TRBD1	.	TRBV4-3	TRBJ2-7	CASSQDTDRTYEQYF	TGCGCCAGCAGCCAAGACACGGACAGGACCTACGAGCAGTACTTC